These 10 T cell receptor beta chains share one sample of origin, sequenced in a study of CD8 T cells in Susac syndrome. Reverse transcription of about 0.45 to 1 ug RNA was performed with random hexamers. TCRdb independently ran MiXCR on the immunoSEQ multiplex PCR reads; one entry per CDR3 protein. Among around 190,000 distinct CDR3 sequences, 93% were seen once, and the ten largest hold approximately 0.1%. Sequences were obtained from CD4+ T cells from PBMCs. These TCRs come from a human donor in good health.

The chain links TRBV5-4 to TRBJ2-1; TRBD2 agrees at 9 bases. CDR1 is SGHNT and CDR2 is YYREEE in the germline V gene (reference sequence). Losses at the gene ends were 0 bases for V and 5 bases for J; bases not matched to a gene: 3. The CDR3 runs to 15 residues. CDR3 DNA: TGTGCCAGCAGCTTGGCGCGGGGGGGTAACAATGAGCAGTTCTTC. The encoded protein is CASSLARGGNNEQFF.

This chain joins TRBV4-1 and TRBJ2-2; no clear D. The V gene's germline CDR1 is MGHRA and CDR2 YSYEKL. The CDR3 contains 13 residues. Trimming removed 1 base from V and 5 bases from J, with 5 bases in between. CDR3 coding DNA: TGCGCCAGCAGCCAAGTCCGGACCGGGGAGCTGTTTTTT. Its protein is CASSQVRTGELFF.

This chain links TRBV20-1 with TRBJ1-5; 12 positions agree with TRBD1. Per germline, CDR1 DFQATT and CDR2 SNEGSKA (reference sequence). The V segment lost 6 bases and the J segment 7 bases; nucleotides outside the gene matches: 7. The CDR3 is 14 residues long. This chain's CDR3 is CSAQGQGAGQPQHF. CDR3 nucleotides: TGCAGTGCCCAGGGACAGGGGGCAGGACAGCCCCAGCATTTT.

The chain carries TRBV20-1 and TRBJ1-2; D perhaps matches TRBD1 (5 bases). Trimming cost V 3 bases and J 6 bases, with 26 bases left between them. Germline CDR1 reads DFQATT; CDR2 reads SNEGSKA (reference sequence). The CDR3 runs 17 residues. The CDR3 is CSASAAVGDAGGNGYTF. CDR3 bases: TGCAGTGCTAGCGCGGCGGTGGGGGACGCTGGAGGAAATGGCTACACCTTC.

The chain joins TRBV4-2 to TRBJ1-2; no clear D gene. Looked up from germline, CDR1 is LGHNA and CDR2 is YNFKEQ. V was cut by 0 bases and J by 5 bases, with 13 bases left in between. This CDR3 has 15 residues. The CDR3 bases are TGTGCCAGCAGCCAAGATCGGGCACCCGATTATGGCTACACCTTC. The encoded protein is CASSQDRAPDYGYTF.

The V gene is TRBV5-1, the J gene TRBJ2-5; D not certain. The CDR3 sequence is 15 residues long. Germline values: CDR1 SGHRS, CDR2 YFSETQ. The V gene lost 1 base and the J gene lost 3 bases, with 13 bases spanning the gap. The CDR3 DNA sequence: TGCGCCAGCAGCTTGTGGTCTCGGGCCGAAGAGACCCAGTACTTC. Encoded protein: CASSLWSRAEETQYF.

The CDR3 loop is CASTGGGLAEETQYF. The CDR3 DNA reads TGTGCCAGCACGGGTGGGGGACTAGCGGAAGAGACCCAGTACTTC. This chain connects TRBV28 to TRBJ2-5; 11 positions agree with TRBD2. This CDR3 is 15 amino acids long. With 7 bases clipped from V and 3 bases from J, the junction kept 7 bases outside the gene matches. Germline CDR1 is MDHEN and CDR2 is SYDVKM.

This chain joins TRBV6-2 or TRBV6-3 and TRBJ2-7; D is possibly TRBD1 (6 bases). This CDR3 region has 16 residues. The V gene lost 5 bases and the J gene lost 0 bases, with 17 bases spanning the gap. CDR1 and CDR2 from the germline V gene are MNHEY and SVGEGT. The DNA for the CDR3 is TGTGCCAGCAGTCAACCACAGGGACGGAGCTCCTACGAGCAGTACTTC. Protein product: CASSQPQGRSSYEQYF.

V and J are TRBV15 and TRBJ2-2, with 7 bases lining up with TRBD1. CDR1 is LNHNV, CDR2 YYDKDF, per germline (reference sequence). V shed 3 bases, J shed 4 bases, and the junction held 8 bases outside the gene matches. This CDR3 has 16 amino acids. The CDR3 DNA reads as TGTGCCACCAGCAGGGACGGAAACAGGGGCACCGGGGAGCTGTTTTTT. Encoded protein: CATSRDGNRGTGELFF.

The chain couples TRBV28 to TRBJ2-5; D is uncertain. This CDR3 spans 15 amino acids. Germline values: CDR1 MDHEN, CDR2 SYDVKM. V was cut by 3 bases and J by 1 base, with 12 bases left in between. CDR3 in DNA: TGTGCCAGCAGTTTCGGCACCCTGGGCCAAGAGACCCAGTACTTC. This gives the protein CASSFGTLGQETQYF.